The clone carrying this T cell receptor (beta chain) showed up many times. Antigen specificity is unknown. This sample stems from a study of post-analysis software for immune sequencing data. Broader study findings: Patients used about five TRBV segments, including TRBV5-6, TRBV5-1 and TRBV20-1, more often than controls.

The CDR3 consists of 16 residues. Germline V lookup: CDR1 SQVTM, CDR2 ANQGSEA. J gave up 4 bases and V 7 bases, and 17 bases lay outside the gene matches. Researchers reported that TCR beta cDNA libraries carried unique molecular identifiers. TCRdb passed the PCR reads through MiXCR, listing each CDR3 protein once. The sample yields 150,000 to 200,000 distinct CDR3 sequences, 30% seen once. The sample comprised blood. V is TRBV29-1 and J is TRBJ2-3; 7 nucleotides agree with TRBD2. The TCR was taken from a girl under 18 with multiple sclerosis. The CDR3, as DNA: TGCAGCGCTGGAAACGGCGGGAGAAGCGGGTCAGATACGCAGTATTTT. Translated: CSAGNGGRSGSDTQYF.